Below, one T cell receptor (beta chain) is given with its context. This sample was taken from a study of blood T cell repertoires in COVID-19. About the study: There were acute and convalescent COVID-19 samples, and they came from the United States, Italy and Spain. T cells, B-cell-depleted T cells, or PBMCs supplied cDNA or gDNA.

This CDR3 comprises 13 residues. Germline assignment: CDR1 SGHAT and CDR2 FQNNGV. Trimming took 4 bases from V and 7 from J, leaving 14 bases between them. The authors' processing: Nucleated cell counts were estimated from reference gene primer amplification. Assay: immunoSEQ multiplex PCR; the TCRdb copy retains only in-frame clones and omits some. The V and J calls and clone size are taken from that table; D and trimming were inferred from the DNA. This table has some 100,000 clones, 81% appearing once. Sequenced material: peripheral blood. The sequence was collected from a man between 60 and 75 years old with acute or convalescent COVID-19. V and J are TRBV11-2 and TRBJ2-7, with D tentatively TRBD1 (5 bases). CDR3 coding DNA: TGTGCCAGCAGCTCGTACCAGACAGTTGAGCAGTACTTC. Translating gives CASSSYQTVEQYF.